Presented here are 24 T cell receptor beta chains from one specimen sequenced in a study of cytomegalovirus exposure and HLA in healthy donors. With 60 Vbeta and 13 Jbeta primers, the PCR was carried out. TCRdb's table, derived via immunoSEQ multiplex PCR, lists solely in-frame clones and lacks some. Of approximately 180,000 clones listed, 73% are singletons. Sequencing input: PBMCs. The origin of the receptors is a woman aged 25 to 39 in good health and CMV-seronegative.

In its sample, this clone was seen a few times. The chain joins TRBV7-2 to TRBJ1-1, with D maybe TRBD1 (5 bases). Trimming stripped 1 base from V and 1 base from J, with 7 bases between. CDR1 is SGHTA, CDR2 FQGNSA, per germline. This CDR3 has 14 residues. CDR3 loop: CASSLDRWNTEAFF. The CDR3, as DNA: TGTGCCAGCAGCTTAGACAGGTGGAACACTGAAGCTTTCTTT.

CDR3: CASSSNWAQPQHF. CDR3 DNA: TGTGCCAGCAGCTCTAACTGGGCTCAGCCCCAGCATTTT. V usage is TRBV11-2 and J usage is TRBJ1-5; D remains unclear. In germline, CDR1 is SGHAT, CDR2 FQNNGV. V lost 4 bases, J lost 6 bases, and 10 bases lay in between. This CDR3 is built from 13 residues.

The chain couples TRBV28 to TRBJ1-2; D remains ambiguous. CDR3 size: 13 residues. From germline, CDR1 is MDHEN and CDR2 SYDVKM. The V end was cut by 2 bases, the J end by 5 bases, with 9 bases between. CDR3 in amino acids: CASSLQVRYGYTF. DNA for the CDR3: TGTGCCAGCAGTTTACAGGTTAGATATGGCTACACCTTC.

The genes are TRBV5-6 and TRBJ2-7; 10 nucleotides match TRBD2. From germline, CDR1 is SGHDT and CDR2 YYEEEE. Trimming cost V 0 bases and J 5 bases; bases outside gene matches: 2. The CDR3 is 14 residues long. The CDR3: CASSLVGTSDEQYF. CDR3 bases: TGTGCCAGCAGCTTGGTGGGGACTAGCGACGAGCAGTACTTC. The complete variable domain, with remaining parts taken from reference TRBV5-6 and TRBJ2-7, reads DAGVTQSPTHLIKTRGQQVTLRCSPKSGHDTVSWYQQALGQGPQFIFQYYEEEERQRGNFPDRFSGHQFPNYSSELNVNALLLGDSALYLCASSLVGTSDEQYFGPGTRLTVT.

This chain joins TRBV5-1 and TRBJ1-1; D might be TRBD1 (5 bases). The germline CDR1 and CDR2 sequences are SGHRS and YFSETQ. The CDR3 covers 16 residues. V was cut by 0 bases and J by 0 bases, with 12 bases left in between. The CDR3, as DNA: TGCGCCAGCAGCTTGGCCGTTGGGGGGGTGAACACTGAAGCTTTCTTT. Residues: CASSLAVGGVNTEAFF.

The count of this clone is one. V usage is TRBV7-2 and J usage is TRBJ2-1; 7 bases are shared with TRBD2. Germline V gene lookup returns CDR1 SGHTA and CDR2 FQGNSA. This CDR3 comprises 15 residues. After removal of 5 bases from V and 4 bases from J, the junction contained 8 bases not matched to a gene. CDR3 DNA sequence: TGTGCCAGCAGCAAACTAGCGCAAACTTACAATGAGCAGTTCTTC. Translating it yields CASSKLAQTYNEQFF.

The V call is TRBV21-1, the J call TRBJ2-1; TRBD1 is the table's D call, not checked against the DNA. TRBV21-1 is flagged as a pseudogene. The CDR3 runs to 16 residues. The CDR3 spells CASSKEQGSFYNEQFF. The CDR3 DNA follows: TGTGCCAGCAGCAAAGAACAGGGTAGCTTCTACAATGAGCAGTTCTTC.

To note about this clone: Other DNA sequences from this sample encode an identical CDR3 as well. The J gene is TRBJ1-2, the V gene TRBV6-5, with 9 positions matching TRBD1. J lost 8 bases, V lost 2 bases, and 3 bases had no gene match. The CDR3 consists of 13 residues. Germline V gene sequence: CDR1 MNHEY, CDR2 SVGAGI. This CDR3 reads CASSYTGGNGYTF. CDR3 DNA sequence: TGTGCCAGCAGTTACACAGGGGGCAACGGCTACACCTTC.

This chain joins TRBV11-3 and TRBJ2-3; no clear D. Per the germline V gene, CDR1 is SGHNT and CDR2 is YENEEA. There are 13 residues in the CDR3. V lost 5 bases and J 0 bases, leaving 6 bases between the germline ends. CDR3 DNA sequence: TGTGCCAGCAGCCCCGGGAGCACAGATACGCAGTATTTT. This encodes CASSPGSTDTQYF.

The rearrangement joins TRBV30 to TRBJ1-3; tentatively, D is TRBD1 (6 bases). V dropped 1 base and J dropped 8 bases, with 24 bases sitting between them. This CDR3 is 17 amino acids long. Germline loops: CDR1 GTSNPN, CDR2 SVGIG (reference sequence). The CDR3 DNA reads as TGTGCCTGGAGTGCCCCAAGGGGGGGGATGCATAGGGACACCATATATTTT. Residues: CAWSAPRGGMHRDTIYF.

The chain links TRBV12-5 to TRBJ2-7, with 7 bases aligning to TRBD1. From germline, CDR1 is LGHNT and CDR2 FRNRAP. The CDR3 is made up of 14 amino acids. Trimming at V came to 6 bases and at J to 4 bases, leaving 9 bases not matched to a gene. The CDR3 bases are TGTGCTAGTGGGCCCGGGACAGCCGATTACGAGCAGTACTTC. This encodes CASGPGTADYEQYF. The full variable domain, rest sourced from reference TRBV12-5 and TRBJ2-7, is DARVTQTPRHKVTEMGQEVTMRCQPILGHNTVFWYRQTMMQGLELLAYFRNRAPLDDSGMPKDRFSAEMPDATLATLKIQPSEPRDSAVYFCASGPGTADYEQYFGPGTRLTVT.

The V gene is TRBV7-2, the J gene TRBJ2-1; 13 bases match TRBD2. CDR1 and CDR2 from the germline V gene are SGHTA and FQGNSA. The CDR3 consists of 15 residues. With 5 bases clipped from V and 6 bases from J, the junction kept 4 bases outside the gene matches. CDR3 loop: CASSVGTSGVNEQFF. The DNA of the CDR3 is TGTGCCAGCAGCGTCGGGACTAGCGGGGTCAATGAGCAGTTCTTC. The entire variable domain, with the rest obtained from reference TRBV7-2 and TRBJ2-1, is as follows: GAGVSQSPSNKVTEKGKDVELRCDPISGHTALYWYRQSLGQGLEFLIYFQGNSAPDKSGLPSDRFSAERTGGSVSTLTIQRTQQEDSAVYLCASSVGTSGVNEQFFGPGTRLTVL.

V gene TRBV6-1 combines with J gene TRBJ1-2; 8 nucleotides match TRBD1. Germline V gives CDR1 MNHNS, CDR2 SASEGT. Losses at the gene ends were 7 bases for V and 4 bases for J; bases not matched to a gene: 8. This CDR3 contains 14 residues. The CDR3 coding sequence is TGTGCCAGCATCTCGGACAGGGCGGGCTATGGCTACACCTTC. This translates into CASISDRAGYGYTF.

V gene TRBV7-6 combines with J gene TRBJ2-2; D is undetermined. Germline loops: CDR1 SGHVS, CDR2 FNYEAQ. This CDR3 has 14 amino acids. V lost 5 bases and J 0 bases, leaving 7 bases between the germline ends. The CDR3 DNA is TGTGCCAGCAGCCTGACTTCGAACACCGGGGAGCTGTTTTTT. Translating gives CASSLTSNTGELFF.

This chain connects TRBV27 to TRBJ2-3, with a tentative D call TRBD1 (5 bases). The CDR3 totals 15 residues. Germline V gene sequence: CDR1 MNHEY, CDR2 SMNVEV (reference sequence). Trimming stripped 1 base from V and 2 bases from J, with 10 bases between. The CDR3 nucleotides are TGTGCCAGCAGTTTATTCCATGGGGCCACAGATACGCAGTATTTT. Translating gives CASSLFHGATDTQYF.

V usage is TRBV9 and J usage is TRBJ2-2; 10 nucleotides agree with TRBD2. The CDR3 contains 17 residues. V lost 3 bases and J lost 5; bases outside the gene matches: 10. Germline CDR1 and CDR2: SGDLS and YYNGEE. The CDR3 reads CASSASAGTSVTGELFF. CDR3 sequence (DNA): TGTGCCAGCAGCGCCTCCGCCGGGACTAGCGTAACCGGGGAGCTGTTTTTT.

The DNA of the CDR3 is TGTGCCAGTAGTGCCGACGCAGGGTCACCCCTCCACTTT. It translates to CASSADAGSPLHF. This chain connects TRBV19 to TRBJ1-6; tentatively, D is TRBD1 (5 bases). CDR1 LNHDA and CDR2 SQIVND come from the germline V gene (reference sequence). Trimming stripped 5 bases from V and 10 bases from J, with 12 bases between. The CDR3 totals 13 residues.

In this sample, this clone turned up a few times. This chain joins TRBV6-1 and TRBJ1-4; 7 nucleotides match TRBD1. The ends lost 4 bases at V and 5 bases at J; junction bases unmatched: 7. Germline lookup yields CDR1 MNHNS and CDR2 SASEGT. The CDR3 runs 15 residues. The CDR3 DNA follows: TGTGCCAGCAGTGCCCAACAGGGGAGGAATGAAAAACTGTTTTTT. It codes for CASSAQQGRNEKLFF.

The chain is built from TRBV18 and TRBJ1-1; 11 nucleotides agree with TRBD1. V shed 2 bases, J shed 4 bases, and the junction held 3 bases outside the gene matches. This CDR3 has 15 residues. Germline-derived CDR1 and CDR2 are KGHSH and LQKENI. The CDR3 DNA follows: TGTGCCAGCTCACCAGCCGGGACAGGGGGCACTGAAGCTTTCTTT. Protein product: CASSPAGTGGTEAFF.

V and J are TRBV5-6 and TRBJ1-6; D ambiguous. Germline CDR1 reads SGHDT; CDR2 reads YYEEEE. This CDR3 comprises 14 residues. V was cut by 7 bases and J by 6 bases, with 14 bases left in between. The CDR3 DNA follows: TGTGCCAGCGCCCCGCTATTTCGTAATTCACCCCTCCACTTT. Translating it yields CASAPLFRNSPLHF.

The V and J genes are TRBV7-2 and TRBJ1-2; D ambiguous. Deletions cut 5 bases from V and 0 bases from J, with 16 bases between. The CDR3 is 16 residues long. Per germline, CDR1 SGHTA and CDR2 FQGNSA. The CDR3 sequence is CASSPVQWFPNYGYTF. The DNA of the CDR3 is TGTGCCAGCAGCCCCGTCCAGTGGTTCCCTAACTATGGCTACACCTTC.

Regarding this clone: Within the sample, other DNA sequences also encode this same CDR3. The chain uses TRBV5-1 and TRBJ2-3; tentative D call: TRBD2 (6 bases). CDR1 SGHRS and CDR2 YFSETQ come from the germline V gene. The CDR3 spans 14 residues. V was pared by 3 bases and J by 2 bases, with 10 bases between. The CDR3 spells CASSSGLATDTQYF. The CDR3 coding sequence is TGCGCCAGCAGCTCGGGACTGGCCACAGATACGCAGTATTTT.

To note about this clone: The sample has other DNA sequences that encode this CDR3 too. For the CDR3, the DNA is TGTGCCAGCAGCCAAGAAGGGAGCTCCTACAATGAGCAGTTCTTC. It translates to CASSQEGSSYNEQFF. The V and J genes are TRBV4-2 and TRBJ2-1; tentatively, D is TRBD2 (5 bases). Per the germline V gene, CDR1 is LGHNA and CDR2 is YNFKEQ. V lost 0 bases to trimming and J lost 0 bases, with 6 bases between them. This CDR3 is 15 amino acids long.

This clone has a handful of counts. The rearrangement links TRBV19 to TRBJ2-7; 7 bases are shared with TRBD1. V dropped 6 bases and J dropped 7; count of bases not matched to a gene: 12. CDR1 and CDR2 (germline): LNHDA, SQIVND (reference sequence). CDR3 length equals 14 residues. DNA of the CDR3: TGTGCCAGTAGGATAAGGGGGCGTTCTGGTGAGCAGTACTTC. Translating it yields CASRIRGRSGEQYF.